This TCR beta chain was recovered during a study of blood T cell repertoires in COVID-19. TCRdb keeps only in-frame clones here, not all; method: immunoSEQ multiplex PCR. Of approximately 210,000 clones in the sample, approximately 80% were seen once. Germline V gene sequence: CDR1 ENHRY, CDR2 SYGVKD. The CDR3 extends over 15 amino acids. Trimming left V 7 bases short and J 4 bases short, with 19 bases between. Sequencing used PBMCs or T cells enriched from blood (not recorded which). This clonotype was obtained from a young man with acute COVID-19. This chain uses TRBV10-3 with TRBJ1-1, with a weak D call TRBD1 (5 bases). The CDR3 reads CAITMGGRVGTEAFF. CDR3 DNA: TGTGCCATCACCATGGGGGGAAGGGTCGGCACTGAAGCTTTCTTT.